This TCR beta chain came from a study of OX40 agonist ivuxolimab in advanced cancers. Whole-study context: Those treated in dose escalation had hepatocellular carcinoma, melanoma, renal cell cancer or head and neck cancer.

TCRdb's copy holds only in-frame clones and misses some; the assay was immunoSEQ multiplex PCR. The table records around 56,000 clones, about nine tenths of them present only once. Sequenced here: CD4+ or CD8+ T cells sorted from blood, sampled in a trial of the OX40 agonist ivuxolimab. The receptor's source is an adult with an advanced solid tumor such as melanoma, head and neck, liver or kidney cancer.

CDR3 sequence: CASSVGLADNEQFF. CDR3 coding DNA: TGTGCCAGCAGCGTAGGACTAGCGGACAATGAGCAGTTCTTC. The chain recombines TRBV9 with TRBJ2-1; 9 positions match TRBD2. This CDR3 has 14 residues. Germline CDR1 SGDLS, CDR2 YYNGEE. J was trimmed by 5 bases and V by 0 bases; bases with no gene match: 0.